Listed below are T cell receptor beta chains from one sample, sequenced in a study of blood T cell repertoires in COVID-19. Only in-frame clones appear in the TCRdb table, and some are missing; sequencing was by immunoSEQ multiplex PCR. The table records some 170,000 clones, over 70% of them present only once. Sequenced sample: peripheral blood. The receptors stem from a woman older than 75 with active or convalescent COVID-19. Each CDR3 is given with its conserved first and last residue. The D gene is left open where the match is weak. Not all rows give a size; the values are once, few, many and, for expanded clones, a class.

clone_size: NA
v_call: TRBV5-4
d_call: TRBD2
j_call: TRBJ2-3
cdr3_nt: TGTGCCAGCAGCTTGGGGGGACTAGCGGGGGTAATTACAGATACGCAGTATTTT
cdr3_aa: CASSLGGLAGVITDTQYF

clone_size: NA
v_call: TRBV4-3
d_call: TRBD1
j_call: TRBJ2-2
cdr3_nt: TGCGCCAGCAGCCTAGGACCTGGTGTCCCAGGACAGGGTCCGAACACCGGGGAGCTGTTTTTT
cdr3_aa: CASSLGPGVPGQGPNTGELFF

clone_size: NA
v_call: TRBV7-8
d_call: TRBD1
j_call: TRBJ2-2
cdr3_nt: TGTGCCAGCAGCTTAAGAGCTGGGACAGGGGGGACCGGGGAGCTGTTTTTT
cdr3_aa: CASSLRAGTGGTGELFF

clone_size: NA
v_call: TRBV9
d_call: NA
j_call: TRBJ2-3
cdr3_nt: TGTGCCAGCAGCGTCCCCTTAGGGGGGGCCCCAGATACGCAGTATTTT
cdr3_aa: CASSVPLGGAPDTQYF

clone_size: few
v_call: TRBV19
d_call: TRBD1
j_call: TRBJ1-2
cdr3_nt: TGTGCCAGTACCTCAACCGGGACAGATTATGGCTACACCTTC
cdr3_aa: CASTSTGTDYGYTF

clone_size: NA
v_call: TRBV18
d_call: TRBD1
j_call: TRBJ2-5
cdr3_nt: TGTGCCAGCTCACCGATGACAGGGGCTATGGAGACCCAGTACTTC
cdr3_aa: CASSPMTGAMETQYF

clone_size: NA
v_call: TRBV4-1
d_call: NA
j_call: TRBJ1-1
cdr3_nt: TGCGCCAGCAGCCAACGTACTAGAGGGCTGGGAACTGAAGCTTTCTTT
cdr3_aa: CASSQRTRGLGTEAFF

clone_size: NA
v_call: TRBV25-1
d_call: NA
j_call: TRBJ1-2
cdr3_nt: TGTGCCAGCAGGGGGCAGGGAGGCCACTATGGCTACACCTTC
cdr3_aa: CASRGQGGHYGYTF

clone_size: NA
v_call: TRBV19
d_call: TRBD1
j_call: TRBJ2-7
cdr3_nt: TGTGCCAGTAGGTCCGGGACAGATGCGTCCGAGCAGTACTTC
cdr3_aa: CASRSGTDASEQYF

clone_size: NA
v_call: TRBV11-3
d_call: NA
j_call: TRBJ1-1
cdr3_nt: TGTGCCAGCAGCCCCGCATCGTGGCTCAACACTGAAGCTTTCTTT
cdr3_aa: CASSPASWLNTEAFF

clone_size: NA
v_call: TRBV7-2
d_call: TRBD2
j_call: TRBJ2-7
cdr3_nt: TGTGCCAGCAGCTGGACTAGCGGGGGGGCTGTCGAGCAGTACTTC
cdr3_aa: CASSWTSGGAVEQYF